This T cell receptor beta chain was observed in a study of cytomegalovirus exposure and HLA in healthy donors. Primers included in the PCR were 60 Vbeta and 13 Jbeta primers. TCRdb's table, derived via immunoSEQ multiplex PCR, lists solely in-frame clones and lacks some. This sample has 120,000 or so clones; about 71% occur once, and the top ten carry 2.5% to 3.5%. There are 13 residues in the CDR3. V was clipped by 5 bases and J by 4 bases, with 11 bases between them. Germline values: CDR1 LNHDA, CDR2 SQIVND (reference sequence). This chain joins TRBV19 and TRBJ1-1; D not resolved. The sequencing sample was made of PBMCs. The clonotype originates from a woman aged 45-65 years in good health and CMV-seronegative. The CDR3 here is CASSPRRSTEAFF. The DNA for the CDR3 is TGTGCCAGTAGTCCGCGGAGGTCCACTGAAGCTTTCTTT.